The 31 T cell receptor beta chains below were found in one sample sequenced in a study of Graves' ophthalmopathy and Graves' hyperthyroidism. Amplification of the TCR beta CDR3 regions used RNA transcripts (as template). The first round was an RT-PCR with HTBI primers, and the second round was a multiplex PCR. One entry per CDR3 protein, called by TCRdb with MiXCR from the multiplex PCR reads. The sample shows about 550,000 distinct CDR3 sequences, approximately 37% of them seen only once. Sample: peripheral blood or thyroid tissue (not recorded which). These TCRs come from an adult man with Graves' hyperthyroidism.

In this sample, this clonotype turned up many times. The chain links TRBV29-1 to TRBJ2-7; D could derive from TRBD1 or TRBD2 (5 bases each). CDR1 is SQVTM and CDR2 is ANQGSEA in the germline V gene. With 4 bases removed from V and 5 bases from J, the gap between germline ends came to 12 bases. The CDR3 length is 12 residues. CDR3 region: CSVGAGTHEQYF. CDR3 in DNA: TGCAGCGTTGGGGCAGGGACCCACGAGCAGTACTTC.

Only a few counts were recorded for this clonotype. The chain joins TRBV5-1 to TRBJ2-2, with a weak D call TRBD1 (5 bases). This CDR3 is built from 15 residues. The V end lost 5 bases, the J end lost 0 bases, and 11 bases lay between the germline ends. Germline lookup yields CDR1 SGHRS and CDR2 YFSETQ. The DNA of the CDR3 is TGCGCCAGCAGGAACGGACACCCGAACACCGGGGAGCTGTTTTTT. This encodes CASRNGHPNTGELFF.

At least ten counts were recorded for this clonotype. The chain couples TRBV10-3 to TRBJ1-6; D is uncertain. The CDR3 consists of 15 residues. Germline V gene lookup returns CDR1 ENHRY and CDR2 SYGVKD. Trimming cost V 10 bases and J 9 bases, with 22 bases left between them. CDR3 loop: CASSPTSLLISPLHF. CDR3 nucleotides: TGTGCCAGCAGCCCGACGTCCCTTCTGATTTCACCCCTCCACTTT.

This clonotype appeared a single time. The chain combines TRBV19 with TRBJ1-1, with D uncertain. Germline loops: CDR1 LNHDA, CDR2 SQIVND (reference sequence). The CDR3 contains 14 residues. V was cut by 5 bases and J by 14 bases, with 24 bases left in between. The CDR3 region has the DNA TGTGCCAGTAGTGTCGGACTAGCTGACATTGAGCAGTTCTTT. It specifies CASSVGLADIEQFF.

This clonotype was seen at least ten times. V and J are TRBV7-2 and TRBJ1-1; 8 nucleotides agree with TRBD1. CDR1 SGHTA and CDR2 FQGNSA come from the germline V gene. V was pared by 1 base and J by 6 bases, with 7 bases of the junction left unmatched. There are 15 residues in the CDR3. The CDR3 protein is CASSLVGQGASEAFF. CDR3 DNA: TGTGCCAGCAGCTTAGTAGGGCAGGGGGCTTCTGAAGCTTTCTTT.

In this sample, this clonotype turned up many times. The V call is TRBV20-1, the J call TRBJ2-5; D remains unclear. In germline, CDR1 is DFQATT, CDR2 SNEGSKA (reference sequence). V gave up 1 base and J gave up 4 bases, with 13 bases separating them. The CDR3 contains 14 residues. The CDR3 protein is CSARGALLLETQYF. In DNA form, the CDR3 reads TGCAGTGCTAGAGGGGCCCTCCTTCTAGAGACCCAGTACTTC.

The CDR3 DNA reads as TGCAGCGTTGTCCGGGACACTGAAGCTTTCTTT. Encoded protein: CSVVRDTEAFF. This chain connects TRBV29-1 to TRBJ1-1; no definite D call. The CDR3 totals 11 residues. Germline V gene data show CDR1 as SQVTM and CDR2 as ANQGSEA. The V and J ends lost 4 bases and 3 bases respectively, with 6 bases between them.

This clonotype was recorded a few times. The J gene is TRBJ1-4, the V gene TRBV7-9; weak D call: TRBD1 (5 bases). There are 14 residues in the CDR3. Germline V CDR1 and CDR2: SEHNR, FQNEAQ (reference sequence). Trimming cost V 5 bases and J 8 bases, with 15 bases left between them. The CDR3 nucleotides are TGTGCCAGCAGCCAAGCGGGGCAGTTGGAAAAACTGTTTTTT. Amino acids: CASSQAGQLEKLFF.

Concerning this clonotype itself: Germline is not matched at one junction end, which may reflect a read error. The CDR3 sequence is CASRARGRNTGELLF. The CDR3 DNA sequence: TGTGCCAGCAGAGCCAGGGGGAGGAACACCGGGGAGCTGCTTTTT. The V and J genes are TRBV6-5 and TRBJ2-2; the D gene is possibly TRBD1 (7 bases). The length of the CDR3 is 15 residues. CDR1 MNHEY and CDR2 SVGAGI come from the germline V gene.

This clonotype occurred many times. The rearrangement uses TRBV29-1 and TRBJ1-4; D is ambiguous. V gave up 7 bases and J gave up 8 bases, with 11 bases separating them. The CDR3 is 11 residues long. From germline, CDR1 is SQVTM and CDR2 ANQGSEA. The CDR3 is CSAYETEKLFF. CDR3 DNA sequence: TGCAGCGCATACGAGACCGAAAAACTGTTTTTT. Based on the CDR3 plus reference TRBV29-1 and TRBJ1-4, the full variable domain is SAVISQKPSRDICQRGTSLTIQCQVDSQVTMMFWYRQQPGQSLTLIATANQGSEATYESGFVIDKFPISRPNLTFSTLTVSNMSPEDSSIYLCSAYETEKLFFGSGTQLSVL.

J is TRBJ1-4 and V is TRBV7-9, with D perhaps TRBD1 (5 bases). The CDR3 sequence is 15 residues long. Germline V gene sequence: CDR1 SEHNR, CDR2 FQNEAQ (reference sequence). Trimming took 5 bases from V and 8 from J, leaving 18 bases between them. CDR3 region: CASSPGRRVTEKLFF. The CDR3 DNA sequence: TGTGCCAGCAGCCCGGGACGCCGGGTAACGGAAAAACTGTTTTTT.

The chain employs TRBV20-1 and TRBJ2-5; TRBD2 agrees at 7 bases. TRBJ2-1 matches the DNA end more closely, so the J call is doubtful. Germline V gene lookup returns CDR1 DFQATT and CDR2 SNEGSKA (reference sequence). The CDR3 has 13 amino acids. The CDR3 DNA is TGCAGTGCTAGACGGGACTACAAGGATGAGCAGTTCTTC. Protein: CSARRDYKDEQFF.

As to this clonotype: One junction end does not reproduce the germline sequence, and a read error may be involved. This CDR3 reads CASSYGATQEAQYF. The CDR3, as DNA: TGTGCCAGCAGTTACGGCGCGACACAAGAGGCCCAGTACTTC. The rearrangement uses TRBV2 and TRBJ2-5; D remains unclear. Germline V gene data show CDR1 as SNHLY and CDR2 as FYNNEI. The CDR3 is made up of 14 amino acids.

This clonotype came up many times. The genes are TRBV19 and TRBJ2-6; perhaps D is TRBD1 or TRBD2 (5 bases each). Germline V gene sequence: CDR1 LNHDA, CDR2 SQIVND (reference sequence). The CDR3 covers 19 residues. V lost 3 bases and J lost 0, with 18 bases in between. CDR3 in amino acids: CASSMGLGRLSSGANVLTF. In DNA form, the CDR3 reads TGTGCCAGTAGTATGGGCTTGGGACGGCTGAGCTCTGGGGCCAACGTCCTGACTTTC.

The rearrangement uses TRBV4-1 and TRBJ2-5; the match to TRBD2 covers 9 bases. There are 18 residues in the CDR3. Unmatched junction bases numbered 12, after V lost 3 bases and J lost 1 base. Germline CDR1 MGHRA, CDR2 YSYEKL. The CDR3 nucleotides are TGCGCCAGCAGCCACCCCAGGACTAGCGCCCGAACCCAAGAGACCCAGTACTTC. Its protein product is CASSHPRTSARTQETQYF.

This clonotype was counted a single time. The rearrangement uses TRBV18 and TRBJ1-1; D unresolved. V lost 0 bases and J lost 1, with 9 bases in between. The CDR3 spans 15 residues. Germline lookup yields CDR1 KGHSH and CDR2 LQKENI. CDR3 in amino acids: CASSPPNRPNTEAFF. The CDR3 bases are TGTGCCAGCTCACCACCGAACAGACCGAACACTGAAGCTTTCTTT.

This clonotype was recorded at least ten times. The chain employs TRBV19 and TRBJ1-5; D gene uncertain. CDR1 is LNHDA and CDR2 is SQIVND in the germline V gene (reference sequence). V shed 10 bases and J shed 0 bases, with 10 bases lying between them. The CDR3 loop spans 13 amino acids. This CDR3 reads CAIADGSNQPQHF. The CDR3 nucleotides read TGTGCCATTGCTGACGGTAGCAATCAGCCCCAGCATTTT.

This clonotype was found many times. CDR3 sequence reads: CAISETVNTGELFF. DNA for the CDR3: TGTGCCATCAGTGAGACAGTAAACACCGGGGAGCTGTTTTTT. V usage is TRBV10-3 and J usage is TRBJ2-2; no firm D call. This CDR3 spans 14 amino acids. CDR1 is ENHRY, CDR2 SYGVKD, per germline. Deletions cut 2 bases from V and 2 bases from J, with 6 bases between.

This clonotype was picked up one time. The DNA for the CDR3 is TGTGCCAGCAGCCTACGGACAGGGGAGGTCGATGAGCAGTTCTTC. This gives the protein CASSLRTGEVDEQFF. V and J are TRBV7-6 and TRBJ2-1; 9 bases agree with TRBD1. This CDR3 is 15 amino acids long. The V gene's germline CDR1 is SGHVS and CDR2 FNYEAQ. V lost 5 bases to trimming and J lost 8 bases; unmatched junction nucleotides: 10.

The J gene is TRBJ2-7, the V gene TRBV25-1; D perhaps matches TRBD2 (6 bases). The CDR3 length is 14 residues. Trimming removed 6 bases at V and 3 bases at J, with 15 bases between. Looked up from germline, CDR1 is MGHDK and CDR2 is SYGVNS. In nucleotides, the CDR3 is TGTGCCAGCAGAACGGGACGGGACTTCTACGAGCAGTACTTC. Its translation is CASRTGRDFYEQYF.

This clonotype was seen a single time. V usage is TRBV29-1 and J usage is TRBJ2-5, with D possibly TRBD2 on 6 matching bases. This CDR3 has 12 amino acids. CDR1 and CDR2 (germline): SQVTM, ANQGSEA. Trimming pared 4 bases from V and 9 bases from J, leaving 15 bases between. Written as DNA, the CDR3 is TGCAGCGTTGCAGGGTTTTCGGGGGCCCAGTACTTC. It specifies CSVAGFSGAQYF.

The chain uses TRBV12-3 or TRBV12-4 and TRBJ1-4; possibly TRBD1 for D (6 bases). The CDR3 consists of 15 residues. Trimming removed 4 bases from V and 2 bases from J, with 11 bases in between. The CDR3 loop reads CASSSGGRTNEKLFF. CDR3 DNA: TGTGCCAGCAGTTCGGGGGGGCGGACTAATGAAAAACTGTTTTTT.

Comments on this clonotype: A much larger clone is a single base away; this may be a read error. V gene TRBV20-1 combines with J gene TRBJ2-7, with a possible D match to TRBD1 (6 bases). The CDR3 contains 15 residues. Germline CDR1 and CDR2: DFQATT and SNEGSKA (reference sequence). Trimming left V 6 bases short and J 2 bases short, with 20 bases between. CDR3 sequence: CSAISSTGLAYEQYF. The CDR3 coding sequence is TGCAGTGCCATATCCTCTACAGGGTTGGCCTACGAGCAGTACTTC.

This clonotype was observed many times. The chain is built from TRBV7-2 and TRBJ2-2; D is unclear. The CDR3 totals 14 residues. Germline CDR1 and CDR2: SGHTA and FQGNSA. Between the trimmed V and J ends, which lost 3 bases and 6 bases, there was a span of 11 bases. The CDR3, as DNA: TGTGCCAGCAGCTTGGTGAGGTTCTCCGGGGAGCTGTTTTTT. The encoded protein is CASSLVRFSGELFF. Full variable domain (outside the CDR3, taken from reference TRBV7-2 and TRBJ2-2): GAGVSQSPSNKVTEKGKDVELRCDPISGHTALYWYRQSLGQGLEFLIYFQGNSAPDKSGLPSDRFSAERTGGSVSTLTIQRTQQEDSAVYLCASSLVRFSGELFFGEGSRLTVL.

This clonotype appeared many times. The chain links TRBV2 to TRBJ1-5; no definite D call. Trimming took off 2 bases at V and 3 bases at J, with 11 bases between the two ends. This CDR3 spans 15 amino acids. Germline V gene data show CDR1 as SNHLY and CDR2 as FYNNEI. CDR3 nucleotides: TGTGCCAGCAGTGAAAAGGGAGTGGACAATCAGCCCCAGCATTTT. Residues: CASSEKGVDNQPQHF.

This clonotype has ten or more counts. CDR3 DNA: TGCAGCGTTGGGCAGGGGGCGTTATCCGGGGAGCTGTTTTTT. Protein sequence: CSVGQGALSGELFF. The chain carries TRBV29-1 and TRBJ2-2; 8 nucleotides agree with TRBD1. CDR3 size: 14 residues. The germline V gene has CDR1 SQVTM and CDR2 ANQGSEA. V lost 4 bases and J lost 6; bases outside the gene matches: 7.

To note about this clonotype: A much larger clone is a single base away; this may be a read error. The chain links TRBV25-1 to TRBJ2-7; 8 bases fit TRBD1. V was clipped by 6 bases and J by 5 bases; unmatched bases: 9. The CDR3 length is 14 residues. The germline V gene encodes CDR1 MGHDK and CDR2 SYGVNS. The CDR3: CASSAGDRGHEQYF. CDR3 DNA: TGTGCCAGCAGCGCCGGAGACAGGGGCCACGAGCAGTACTTC.

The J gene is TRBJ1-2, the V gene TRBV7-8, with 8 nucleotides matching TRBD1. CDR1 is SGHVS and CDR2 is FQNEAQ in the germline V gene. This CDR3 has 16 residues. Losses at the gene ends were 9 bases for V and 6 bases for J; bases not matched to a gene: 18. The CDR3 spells CASSPWETGVNNGYTF. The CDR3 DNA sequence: TGTGCCAGTAGTCCATGGGAGACAGGGGTAAACAATGGCTACACCTTC.

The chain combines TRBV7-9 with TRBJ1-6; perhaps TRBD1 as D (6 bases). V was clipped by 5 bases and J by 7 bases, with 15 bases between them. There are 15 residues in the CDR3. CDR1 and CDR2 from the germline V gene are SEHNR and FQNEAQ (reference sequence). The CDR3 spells CASSPRGGWNSPLHF. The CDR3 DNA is TGTGCCAGCAGCCCTCGTGGGGGCTGGAATTCACCCCTCCACTTT.

This CDR3 reads CSPSSAGGETQYF. The CDR3 DNA sequence: TGCAGTCCCTCGTCGGCGGGAGGCGAGACCCAGTACTTC. The gene calls are TRBV20-1 and TRBJ2-5; 8 nucleotides align to TRBD2. The CDR3 loop spans 13 amino acids. The V gene's germline CDR1 is DFQATT and CDR2 SNEGSKA (reference sequence). The J segment lost 5 bases and the V segment lost 8 bases, leaving 10 bases of the junction unmatched.

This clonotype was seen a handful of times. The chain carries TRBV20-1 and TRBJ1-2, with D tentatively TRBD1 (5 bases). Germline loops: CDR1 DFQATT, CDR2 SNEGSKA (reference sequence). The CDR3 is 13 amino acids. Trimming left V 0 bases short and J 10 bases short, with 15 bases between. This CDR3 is CSARDPIRGDYTF. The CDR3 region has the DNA TGCAGTGCTAGAGATCCCATAAGGGGTGACTACACCTTC.